The clone carrying this T cell receptor beta chain was recorded a few times. The CDR3 consists of 15 residues. The V and J ends lost 4 bases and 1 base respectively, with 11 bases between them. Germline CDR1 reads LGHDT; CDR2 reads YNNKEL (reference sequence). The sample belongs to a study of T-cell memory formation after mild COVID-19. Overall study: Each donor largely had its own TCR clusters.

cDNA libraries for TCR alpha and TCR beta, carrying sample barcodes and UMIs, came from 5'RACE with constant-segment primers. TCRdb fed the 5' RACE reads into MiXCR, producing one record per CDR3 protein. Of 350,000 or so distinct CDR3 sequences in the sample, 10% to 15% were seen once. This TCR was recovered from a man aged 18 to 30 who had mild COVID-19 (a few samples of this study predate the infection). Cell type and time point are not known. Material: PBMCs or a T cell subset sorted from them (not recorded which). The chain has TRBV3-1 and TRBJ2-1; tentatively, D is TRBD1 (6 bases). The CDR3 coding sequence is TGTGCCAGCAGCCCATTCCAGGGGTCCTACAATGAGCAGTTCTTC. This translates into CASSPFQGSYNEQFF.